The next 16 T cell receptor beta chains were all read from a single sample in a study of blood T cell repertoires in COVID-19. Assay used: immunoSEQ multiplex PCR; TCRdb lists only in-frame clones, some missing. The sample carries approximately 100,000 clones, more than 80% recorded once. What was sequenced was peripheral blood. These receptors all stem from a human donor in a cohort sampled during active COVID-19.

The chain has TRBV7-9 and TRBJ1-6, with 10 bases identical to TRBD1. Trimming cost V 4 bases and J 13 bases; bases outside gene matches: 10. Per germline, CDR1 SEHNR and CDR2 FQNEAQ (reference sequence). The CDR3 covers 15 residues. The CDR3 loop reads CASSSRTGGAAPLHF. As DNA, the CDR3 is TGTGCCAGCAGCTCTCGGACAGGGGGGGCGGCGCCCCTCCACTTT.

V gene TRBV6-8 combines with J gene TRBJ2-7; 7 bases map to TRBD2. The trim removed 7 bases at V and 3 bases at J, leaving 9 bases unmatched. The germline V gene encodes CDR1 MNHGY and CDR2 SAAAGT. The CDR3 runs 14 residues. CDR3 protein: CASTGVGGSYEQYF. For the CDR3, the DNA is TGTGCCAGCACGGGAGTCGGCGGGAGCTACGAGCAGTACTTC.

J is TRBJ1-4 and V is TRBV19; D is perhaps TRBD1 (5 bases). The CDR3 loop spans 15 amino acids. The V gene lost 8 bases and the J gene lost 6 bases, with 19 bases spanning the gap. Germline V gene sequence: CDR1 LNHDA, CDR2 SQIVND (reference sequence). In DNA, the CDR3 is TGTGCCAGTCGCCCGCGCGGGGGGATCTATGAAAAACTGTTTTTT. It yields the protein CASRPRGGIYEKLFF.

V gene TRBV29-1 combines with J gene TRBJ2-7, with a tentative D call TRBD1 (6 bases). CDR3 length: 14 residues. The germline V gene has CDR1 SQVTM and CDR2 ANQGSEA. Deletions cut 5 bases from V and 1 base from J, with 15 bases between. DNA of the CDR3: TGCAGCGTTCATGGAGCCACAGGGTCCTACGAGCAGTACTTC. Translating gives CSVHGATGSYEQYF.

The chain carries TRBV19 and TRBJ2-7, with 7 nucleotides matching TRBD1. This CDR3 is 14 amino acids long. Germline assignment: CDR1 LNHDA and CDR2 SQIVND (reference sequence). The J segment lost 7 bases and the V segment lost 3 bases, leaving 9 bases of the junction unmatched. The CDR3, as DNA: TGTGCCAGTAGTATGACAGGGAGATCGGAAGAGCAGTACTTC. Protein sequence: CASSMTGRSEEQYF. Looking up the rest from reference TRBV19 and TRBJ2-7 gives the full variable domain: DGGITQSPKYLFRKEGQNVTLSCEQNLNHDAMYWYRQDPGQGLRLIYYSQIVNDFQKGDIAEGYSVSREKKESFPLTVTSAQKNPTAFYLCASSMTGRSEEQYFGPGTRLTVT.

The chain is built from TRBV5-6 and TRBJ1-4, with unresolved D. Looked up from germline, CDR1 is SGHDT and CDR2 is YYEEEE. The CDR3 extends over 14 amino acids. V was shortened by 0 bases and J by 4 bases, with 7 bases between the two germline ends. The CDR3 DNA is TGTGCCAGCAGCTTGGGGCTCATTAATGAAAAACTGTTTTTT. It yields the protein CASSLGLINEKLFF.

DNA for the CDR3: TGTGCCAGCAAACGGGGGGTCGAGCAGTACTTC. Its translation: CASKRGVEQYF. The rearrangement uses TRBV27 and TRBJ2-7; TRBD2 matches at 7 bases. The V segment lost 7 bases and the J segment 6 bases; nucleotides outside the gene matches: 3. The CDR3 is 11 residues long. Germline V gene sequence: CDR1 MNHEY, CDR2 SMNVEV (reference sequence).

In its sample, this clone was seen a few times. The rearrangement links TRBV9 to TRBJ2-2; 7 nucleotides match TRBD2. Trimming at V came to 2 bases and at J to 5 bases, leaving 6 bases not matched to a gene. The CDR3 contains 15 residues. Germline CDR1 is SGDLS and CDR2 is YYNGEE. CDR3 bases: TGTGCCAGCAGCGTTGGCGGGAGAGTGACCGGGGAGCTGTTTTTT. Amino acid sequence: CASSVGGRVTGELFF.

The V and J genes are TRBV19 and TRBJ2-2; D gene unclear. V dropped 7 bases and J dropped 11 bases, with 20 bases sitting between them. The germline CDR1 and CDR2 sequences are LNHDA and SQIVND (reference sequence). The CDR3 is 14 residues long. As DNA, the CDR3 is TGTGCCAGTACCCAATGGGCGACACCCCGTGAGCTGTTTTTT. The encoded protein is CASTQWATPRELFF.

The rearrangement uses TRBV3-1 (or the pseudogene TRBV3-2) and TRBJ2-1, with 7 nucleotides matching TRBD2. This CDR3 contains 14 residues. Germline V gene lookup returns CDR1 LGHDT and CDR2 YNNKEL (reference sequence). The V gene end was trimmed by 6 bases and the J gene end by 10 bases; junction bases not matched to a gene: 12. DNA of the CDR3: TGTGCCAGCAGGGACCGACACGGGGGGAGGGAGCAGTTCTTC. Translated, it gives CASRDRHGGREQFF.

The chain uses TRBV19 and TRBJ2-4, with a weak D call TRBD2 (7 bases). V shed 7 bases and J shed 4 bases, with 14 bases lying between them. The CDR3 contains 14 residues. In germline, CDR1 is LNHDA, CDR2 SQIVND (reference sequence). CDR3 protein: CASTPAGTKNIQYF. The CDR3 DNA reads as TGTGCCAGTACTCCAGCGGGGACAAAAAACATTCAGTACTTC.

This chain uses TRBV6-4 with TRBJ2-7; D is perhaps TRBD1 (6 bases). Deletions cut 7 bases from V and 3 bases from J, with 13 bases between. Germline assignment: CDR1 MRHNA and CDR2 SNTAGT. The CDR3 contains 13 residues. The CDR3 DNA sequence: TGTGCCAGCAACCGGGACAAGAACTACGAGCAGTACTTC. This codes for CASNRDKNYEQYF.

This clone occurred a few times. The chain combines TRBV7-9 with TRBJ1-1; a weak D match, TRBD1 (6 bases). The CDR3 runs 14 residues. The germline gives CDR1 SEHNR, CDR2 FQNEAQ (reference sequence). Between the trimmed V and J ends, which lost 1 base and 7 bases, there was a span of 13 bases. CDR3 nucleotide sequence: TGTGCCAGCAGCTTAGGGACAGCCAGGGGTGAAGCTTTCTTT. The encoded protein is CASSLGTARGEAFF.

The chain recombines TRBV6-5 with TRBJ2-7, with 7 bases aligning to TRBD1. The ends lost 7 bases at V and 4 bases at J; junction bases unmatched: 10. The CDR3 is made up of 14 amino acids. The germline gives CDR1 MNHEY, CDR2 SVGAGI. The chain's CDR3 is CASTSSGTEYEQYF. DNA for the CDR3: TGTGCCAGCACCTCTTCGGGGACAGAGTACGAGCAGTACTTC.

The rearrangement links TRBV7-9 to TRBJ2-5; D possibly corresponds to TRBD2 (6 bases). Trimming took 2 bases from V and 5 from J, leaving 15 bases between them. The CDR3 covers 15 residues. CDR1 is SEHNR and CDR2 is FQNEAQ in the germline V gene (reference sequence). CDR3 sequence reads: CASSLTGVGRETQYF. As DNA, the CDR3 is TGTGCCAGCAGCTTAACGGGAGTTGGTCGGGAGACCCAGTACTTC.

V and J are TRBV7-9 and TRBJ1-4; 8 nucleotides match TRBD1. In germline, CDR1 is SEHNR, CDR2 FQNEAQ (reference sequence). The V gene end was trimmed by 5 bases and the J gene end by 13 bases; junction bases not matched to a gene: 12. There are 14 residues in the CDR3. The CDR3 region is CASSHRGIPSGLFF. In DNA, the CDR3 is TGTGCCAGCAGCCACAGGGGGATCCCCTCCGGACTGTTTTTT.